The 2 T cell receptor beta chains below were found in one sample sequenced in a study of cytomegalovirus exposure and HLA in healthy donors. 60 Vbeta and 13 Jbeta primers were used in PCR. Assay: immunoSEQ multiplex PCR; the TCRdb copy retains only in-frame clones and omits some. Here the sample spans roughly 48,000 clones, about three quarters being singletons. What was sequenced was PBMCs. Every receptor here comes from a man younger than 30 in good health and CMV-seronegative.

The CDR3 bases are TGTGCCAGCAGTCCCTTTAATTCACCCCTCCACTTT. Encoded protein: CASSPFNSPLHF. V gene TRBV27 combines with J gene TRBJ1-6; D is ambiguous. The CDR3 totals 12 residues. The V gene lost 5 bases and the J gene lost 6 bases, with 5 bases spanning the gap. From germline, CDR1 is MNHEY and CDR2 SMNVEV (reference sequence).

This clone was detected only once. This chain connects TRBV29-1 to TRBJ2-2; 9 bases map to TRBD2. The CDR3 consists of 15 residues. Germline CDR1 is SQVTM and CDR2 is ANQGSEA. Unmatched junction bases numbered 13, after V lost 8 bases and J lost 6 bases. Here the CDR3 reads CSPVTGSGSPGELFF. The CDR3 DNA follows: TGCAGCCCCGTTACCGGTAGCGGGAGTCCCGGGGAGCTGTTTTTT.